One sample yielded the 32 T cell receptor beta chains listed below, sequenced in a study of cytomegalovirus exposure and HLA in healthy donors (TCRdb year 2017). The library was made by the immunoSEQ multiplex PCR assay. The multiplex PCR relied on a mix of 60 forward primers for TCR Vbeta segments and 13 reverse primers for TCR Jbeta segments. Held by TCRdb, this immuneACCESS table contains in-frame sequences only and omits some clones. Under half of the omission traces to an unresolved V gene where checked; the cause of the rest is unknown. The table for this sample lists some 170,000 clones; approximately 72% of them were counted only once. Roughly 2.5% of the sample belongs to the ten largest clones. Sequenced material: PBMCs. The receptors shown here come from a human donor in good health.

The V and J genes are TRBV29-1 and TRBJ1-2, with D uncertain. The CDR3 contains 12 residues. Germline V lookup: CDR1 SQVTM, CDR2 ANQGSEA. Trimming took 3 bases from V and 4 from J, leaving 9 bases between them. DNA of the CDR3: TGCAGCGTTGACTCCCTTCGCTATGGCTACACCTTC. Protein: CSVDSLRYGYTF.

The V gene is TRBV10-3, the J gene TRBJ2-3, with a weak D call TRBD2 (7 bases). The CDR3 sequence is 16 residues long. Germline V gives CDR1 ENHRY, CDR2 SYGVKD. V lost 0 bases and J 3 bases, leaving 13 bases between the germline ends. DNA of the CDR3: TGTGCCATCAGTGAGTCGCTGAAGGGGGGGACAGATACGCAGTATTTT. This encodes CAISESLKGGTDTQYF.

The CDR3 DNA reads as TGTGCCAGCAGCTTAGGATTTAGAGGGGGCGGACGGACCGGGGAGCTGTTTTTT. It is translated as CASSLGFRGGGRTGELFF. The chain uses TRBV7-9 and TRBJ2-2; 7 nucleotides align to TRBD1. This CDR3 spans 18 amino acids. Trimming at V came to 1 base and at J to 5 bases, leaving 13 bases not matched to a gene. Germline V gene lookup returns CDR1 SEHNR and CDR2 FQNEAQ (reference sequence).

The chain is built from TRBV7-5 and TRBJ1-4; the table names TRBD1, a call not compared with the DNA. TRBV7-5 is an annotated pseudogene. The CDR3 covers 17 residues. CDR3 coding DNA: TGTGCCAGAAGCTTAGTTATTTCAAGACAGGGGGCTCAGAAACTGTTTTTT. Translating it yields CARSLVISRQGAQKLFF.

This clone came up once. The chain links TRBV2 to TRBJ1-6, with 8 bases identical to TRBD1. Germline V gene data show CDR1 as SNHLY and CDR2 as FYNNEI. The CDR3 spans 14 residues. V lost 6 bases, J lost 8 bases, and 6 bases stayed unmatched. The CDR3 DNA is TGTGCCAGCAGCATCGGGACAGGCTATTCACCCCTCCACTTT. Translation: CASSIGTGYSPLHF.

This clone occurred a few times. The chain employs TRBV6-5 and TRBJ1-3, with TRBD1 identical over 12 bases. This CDR3 contains 14 residues. Germline CDR1 and CDR2: MNHEY and SVGAGI. The trim removed 6 bases at V and 7 bases at J, leaving 4 bases unmatched. CDR3 bases: TGTGCCAGCAGGGGACAGGGGGCCTTTAACACCATATATTTT. Translated: CASRGQGAFNTIYF.

The V call is TRBV2, the J call TRBJ1-2; a weak D match, TRBD1 (6 bases). The CDR3 spans 14 residues. From germline, CDR1 is SNHLY and CDR2 FYNNEI. V lost 5 bases, J lost 2 bases, and 12 bases lay in between. CDR3 amino acids: CASSLIRGNYGYTF. The CDR3 DNA sequence: TGTGCCAGCAGTCTCATCAGGGGCAACTATGGCTACACCTTC.

The sample holds a few counts of this clone. V usage is TRBV9 and J usage is TRBJ1-4, with a possible D match to TRBD1 (5 bases). Germline lookup yields CDR1 SGDLS and CDR2 YYNGEE. V lost 4 bases and J 5 bases, leaving 15 bases between the germline ends. The CDR3 is 15 amino acids. The chain's CDR3 is CASSRLGGTNEKLFF. DNA for the CDR3: TGTGCCAGCAGCCGCTTGGGGGGGACGAATGAAAAACTGTTTTTT.

In its sample, this clone was seen once. The rearrangement uses TRBV4-2 and TRBJ2-7; TRBD2 aligns across 8 bases. The germline V gene encodes CDR1 LGHNA and CDR2 YNFKEQ. J gave up 3 bases and V 7 bases, and 11 bases lay outside the gene matches. CDR3 length: 15 residues. The CDR3 here is CASKRRGGDNYEQYF. As DNA, the CDR3 is TGTGCCAGCAAACGACGGGGGGGGGATAACTACGAGCAGTACTTC.

The chain links TRBV10-3 to TRBJ2-5, with D perhaps TRBD2 (6 bases). Trimming took off 5 bases at V and 4 bases at J, with 17 bases between the two ends. This CDR3 is 15 amino acids long. Germline CDR1 is ENHRY and CDR2 is SYGVKD. The CDR3 reads CAISTTGGAGETQYF. CDR3 DNA: TGTGCCATCAGTACAACAGGAGGGGCTGGAGAGACCCAGTACTTC.

This clone was seen more than once but under ten times. The rearrangement uses TRBV9 and TRBJ2-5; the match to TRBD2 covers 13 bases. The CDR3 is 16 amino acids. V lost 4 bases, J lost 1 base, and 4 bases stayed unmatched. Germline V gene sequence: CDR1 SGDLS, CDR2 YYNGEE. CDR3 bases: TGTGCCAGCAGCTCGGGACTAGCGGGGATCCAAGAGACCCAGTACTTC. Its translation is CASSSGLAGIQETQYF.

V gene TRBV19 combines with J gene TRBJ2-7; 7 positions agree with TRBD2. CDR1 is LNHDA, CDR2 SQIVND, per germline (reference sequence). CDR3 length equals 14 residues. Unmatched junction bases numbered 10, after V lost 4 bases and J lost 7 bases. The CDR3 DNA sequence: TGTGCCAGTAGTACTGGGAGGGATTCTTCGGAGCAGTACTTC. Encoded protein: CASSTGRDSSEQYF.

The rearrangement joins TRBV27 to TRBJ1-2, with TRBD1 identical over 7 bases. The germline V gene encodes CDR1 MNHEY and CDR2 SMNVEV (reference sequence). With V trimmed by 5 bases and J by 4 bases, 10 bases remained unmatched. This CDR3 has 15 residues. For the CDR3, the DNA is TGTGCCAGCAGTGGACAGGCAGGGTATGTCTATGGCTACACCTTC. Its translation is CASSGQAGYVYGYTF.

The V call is TRBV11-2, the J call TRBJ2-5; D not certain. Trimming stripped 5 bases from V and 4 bases from J, with 5 bases between. The CDR3 runs to 11 residues. Germline V gives CDR1 SGHAT, CDR2 FQNNGV. The CDR3 DNA follows: TGTGCCAGCAGCATCGGAGAGACCCAGTACTTC. Translation gives CASSIGETQYF.

The chain combines TRBV6-1 with TRBJ1-5, with 7 bases that match TRBD1. V lost 4 bases to trimming and J lost 5 bases; unmatched junction nucleotides: 5. Looked up from germline, CDR1 is MNHNS and CDR2 is SASEGT. The CDR3 runs to 14 residues. The CDR3 reads CASSGRQGDQPQHF. CDR3 DNA: TGTGCCAGCAGTGGTCGACAGGGCGATCAGCCCCAGCATTTT.

The chain links TRBV30 to TRBJ2-3; 9 bases line up with TRBD2. Per germline, CDR1 GTSNPN and CDR2 SVGIG (reference sequence). CDR3 length equals 18 residues. Trimming took 0 bases from V and 6 from J; bases not matched to a gene: 16. The CDR3 nucleotides are TGTGCCTGGAGTGTACTACCCCCTGGGCGGGGGGGCATGGATACGCAGTATTTT. Protein product: CAWSVLPPGRGGMDTQYF.

This clone was detected many times. This rearrangement joins TRBV5-4 to TRBJ1-1, with TRBD1 matching over 7 bases. This CDR3 has 13 amino acids. With 4 bases clipped from V and 5 bases from J, the junction kept 5 bases outside the gene matches. The germline CDR1 and CDR2 sequences are SGHNT and YYREEE (reference sequence). The CDR3 region is CASSETGSTEAFF. Written as DNA, the CDR3 is TGTGCCAGCAGCGAGACAGGGTCGACTGAAGCTTTCTTT.

The chain links TRBV6-5 to TRBJ1-6; 12 bases map to TRBD1. The CDR3 is 15 residues long. Germline V lookup: CDR1 MNHEY, CDR2 SVGAGI. V shed 6 bases, J shed 9 bases, and the junction held 6 bases outside the gene matches. In nucleotides, the CDR3 is TGTGCCAGCAGGCCTCCGGGACAGGGGGCTTCACCCCTCCACTTT. Residues: CASRPPGQGASPLHF.

The chain carries TRBV5-6 and TRBJ1-1; D possibly corresponds to TRBD1 (5 bases). The CDR3 loop spans 12 amino acids. V lost 1 base, J lost 5 bases, and 6 bases lay in between. Germline CDR1 SGHDT, CDR2 YYEEEE. The DNA for the CDR3 is TGTGCCAGCAGCTTGACAGGTACTGAAGCTTTCTTT. Its protein is CASSLTGTEAFF.

V and J are TRBV7-2 and TRBJ2-1; D is ambiguous. Germline V gene sequence: CDR1 SGHTA, CDR2 FQGNSA. V lost 3 bases and J lost 6, with 12 bases in between. The CDR3 spans 14 residues. CDR3 in DNA: TGTGCCAGCAGCTTCAATCCAGGTTCCAATGAGCAGTTCTTC. Translating gives CASSFNPGSNEQFF.

The rearrangement uses TRBV5-1 and TRBJ1-5; D remains ambiguous. The CDR3 is 14 residues long. CDR1 is SGHRS and CDR2 is YFSETQ in the germline V gene. The V end lost 7 bases, the J end lost 2 bases, and 13 bases lay between the germline ends. CDR3 DNA sequence: TGCGCCAGCGTGACGTCCGCGGGCAATCAGCCCCAGCATTTT. Translating gives CASVTSAGNQPQHF.

In its sample, this clone was seen many times. The chain recombines TRBV6-1 with TRBJ1-5; TRBD1 agrees at 10 bases. This CDR3 has 15 amino acids. Germline assignment: CDR1 MNHNS and CDR2 SASEGT. Losses at the gene ends were 5 bases for V and 4 bases for J; bases not matched to a gene: 5. The DNA for the CDR3 is TGTGCCAGCAGTTCATGGACAGGGGGTAATCAGCCCCAGCATTTT. Its translation is CASSSWTGGNQPQHF.

The V and J genes are TRBV4-3 and TRBJ2-7, with D unclear. Trimming cost V 4 bases and J 0 bases, with 13 bases left between them. This CDR3 spans 15 amino acids. The germline V gene encodes CDR1 LGHNA and CDR2 YSLEER. CDR3 sequence reads: CASSPSSGNSYEQYF. The DNA of the CDR3 is TGCGCCAGCAGCCCCTCCTCAGGCAACTCCTACGAGCAGTACTTC.

The chain carries TRBV14 and TRBJ2-1, with unresolved D. The V and J ends lost 0 bases and 6 bases respectively, with 12 bases between them. In germline, CDR1 is SGHDN, CDR2 FVKESK. The CDR3 has 15 residues. CDR3 amino acids: CASSQDIIGGNEQFF. The CDR3 region has the DNA TGTGCCAGCAGCCAAGATATAATCGGCGGCAATGAGCAGTTCTTC.

The chain is built from TRBV4-2 and TRBJ2-1; 7 bases align to TRBD1. J lost 6 bases, V lost 5 bases, and 13 bases had no gene match. Germline loops: CDR1 LGHNA, CDR2 YNFKEQ. This CDR3 is built from 16 residues. CDR3: CASSSRTGAFFNEQFF. The CDR3 DNA follows: TGTGCCAGCAGCTCACGAACAGGGGCTTTTTTCAATGAGCAGTTCTTC.

This rearrangement joins TRBV7-8 to TRBJ1-6, with TRBD1 as a possible D gene (6 bases). This CDR3 contains 16 residues. Trimming cost V 1 base and J 9 bases, with 16 bases left between them. Germline CDR1 and CDR2: SGHVS and FQNEAQ. This CDR3 reads CASSLEVGGAGSPLHF. The CDR3 DNA is TGTGCCAGCAGCTTAGAGGTGGGGGGGGCTGGTTCACCCCTCCACTTT.

This clone was observed once. The CDR3 DNA follows: TGTGCCAGCAGTTTACTGGCAGGGGAGCAGCCCCAGCATTTT. This sequence encodes CASSLLAGEQPQHF. V gene TRBV27 combines with J gene TRBJ1-5, with D possibly TRBD1 on 6 matching bases. Germline loops: CDR1 MNHEY, CDR2 SMNVEV (reference sequence). This CDR3 is 14 amino acids long. Trimming cost V 2 bases and J 7 bases, with 12 bases left between them.

This clone was counted between two and nine times. The J gene is TRBJ2-7, the V gene TRBV6-5; D remains unclear. Germline V CDR1 and CDR2: MNHEY, SVGAGI. The CDR3 has 15 amino acids. V was pared by 10 bases and J by 4 bases, with 23 bases between. This CDR3 reads CAIFFKQKAAYEQYF. CDR3 in DNA: TGTGCCATTTTTTTCAAGCAGAAGGCGGCATACGAGCAGTACTTC.

The V and J genes are TRBV7-8 and TRBJ2-1, with a weak D call TRBD1 (6 bases). The germline gives CDR1 SGHVS, CDR2 FQNEAQ. This CDR3 spans 13 amino acids. With 7 bases removed from V and 6 bases from J, the gap between germline ends came to 13 bases. CDR3 DNA sequence: TGTGCCAGCACCGAGGACAGCCTCAATGAGCAGTTCTTC. Its protein is CASTEDSLNEQFF.

The rearrangement links TRBV7-9 to TRBJ1-1; D is undetermined. V was shortened by 3 bases and J by 6 bases, with 11 bases between the two germline ends. This CDR3 comprises 13 residues. The germline V gene has CDR1 SEHNR and CDR2 FQNEAQ (reference sequence). In DNA form, the CDR3 reads TGTGCCAGCAGCTTGGTTGATGGCTCTGAAGCTTTCTTT. Translating gives CASSLVDGSEAFF.

This chain uses TRBV27 with TRBJ1-1; D possibly corresponds to TRBD1 (5 bases). Trimming shortened V by 5 bases and J by 7 bases, and 20 bases separated the two germline ends. The CDR3 sequence is 15 residues long. Germline CDR1 is MNHEY and CDR2 is SMNVEV (reference sequence). Here the CDR3 reads CASSQTPIRGGEAFF. The CDR3 DNA reads TGTGCCAGCAGTCAGACCCCCATTAGGGGCGGTGAAGCTTTCTTT.

This clone was observed a few times. The chain links TRBV18 to TRBJ1-1; tentative D call: TRBD1 (6 bases). Germline CDR1 KGHSH, CDR2 LQKENI. Trimming removed 1 base at V and 7 bases at J, with 19 bases between. The CDR3 has 16 amino acids. The CDR3 here is CASSPRGRSWGGEAFF. As DNA, the CDR3 is TGTGCCAGCTCACCACGGGGGCGTAGTTGGGGTGGTGAAGCTTTCTTT.